This TCR beta chain was found in a study of blood T cell repertoires in COVID-19. Study-wide context: Italy, Spain and the United States were the sources of the convalescent and acute COVID-19 samples. Nucleic acid was either cDNA or gDNA, and it came from T cells, B-cell-depleted T cells, or PBMCs.

In the original processing: Amplified reference gene primers provided the basis for estimating nucleated cell counts. Generated by immunoSEQ multiplex PCR, the TCRdb table keeps only in-frame clones and is missing some. V and J calls and clone size are as listed in that table; D and trimming were resolved from the DNA. The sample lists almost 95,000 clones; 87% were seen once. Seattle's enrolled individuals joined amid active infection and were then monitored longitudinally. Trimming pared 2 bases from V and 4 bases from J, leaving 10 bases between. Germline V gene lookup returns CDR1 SGDLS and CDR2 YYNGEE. The CDR3 extends over 15 amino acids.

The chain couples TRBV9 to TRBJ1-6, with D tentatively TRBD1 (6 bases). The sample consisted of peripheral blood. This clonotype was sampled from a woman in her sixties or seventies with COVID-19, enrolled during active disease. Here the CDR3 reads CASSVLQGYNSPLHF. CDR3 DNA: TGTGCCAGCAGCGTCCTCCAGGGGTATAATTCACCCCTCCACTTT.